Shown below are 18 T cell receptor beta chains from a single sample sequenced in a study of cytomegalovirus exposure and HLA in healthy donors. It was with 60 Vbeta and 13 Jbeta primers that the PCR ran. Clones were read by immunoSEQ multiplex PCR, and TCRdb kept only the in-frame ones, dropping some. The sample shows approximately 160,000 clones, over 75% of them seen only once. Sequencing was performed on PBMCs. The source of these receptors is a man aged 25-45 years in good health and CMV-seropositive.

This clone was observed a few times. The chain uses TRBV28 and TRBJ2-3; D may be TRBD1 (7 bases). CDR1 is MDHEN and CDR2 is SYDVKM in the germline V gene. The CDR3 totals 18 residues. Trimming removed 9 bases from V and 2 bases from J, with 27 bases in between. Here the CDR3 reads CASNRRRGQPQITDTQYF. The CDR3 coding sequence is TGTGCCAGTAACAGGAGGAGGGGGCAGCCTCAAATCACAGATACGCAGTATTTT.

This clone has a single count. J is TRBJ2-3 and V is TRBV9; no firm D call. Germline values: CDR1 SGDLS, CDR2 YYNGEE. Trimming took off 2 bases at V and 11 bases at J, with 12 bases between the two ends. This CDR3 is built from 12 residues. The CDR3 region has the DNA TGTGCCAGCAGCGTTCGCGGCGGTGAGCAGTATTTT. Translated, it gives CASSVRGGEQYF.

CDR3 loop: CASPPRDRGRGNTEAFF. CDR3 nucleotides: TGTGCCAGCCCCCCCCGGGACAGGGGGCGCGGGAACACTGAAGCTTTCTTT. The chain couples TRBV28 to TRBJ1-1; 12 positions match TRBD1. Germline values: CDR1 MDHEN, CDR2 SYDVKM. This CDR3 spans 17 amino acids. Unmatched junction bases numbered 11, after V lost 8 bases and J lost 1 base. The full variable domain, its missing parts supplied by reference TRBV28 and TRBJ1-1, is DVKVTQSSRYLVKRTGEKVFLECVQDMDHENMFWYRQDPGLGLRLIYFSYDVKMKEKGDIPEGYSVSREKKERFSLILESASTNQTSMYLCASPPRDRGRGNTEAFFGQGTRLTVV.

V and J are TRBV28 and TRBJ1-5; D unclear. V was clipped by 10 bases and J by 0 bases, with 10 bases between them. Germline values: CDR1 MDHEN, CDR2 SYDVKM. The CDR3 contains 13 residues. CDR3 nucleotides: TGTGCCATCAACAGCCTTAGCAATCAGCCCCAGCATTTT. Protein: CAINSLSNQPQHF.

The V call is TRBV4-1, the J call TRBJ1-1; no reliable D call. The CDR3 is 14 residues long. In germline, CDR1 is MGHRA, CDR2 YSYEKL. The ends were cut back, 1 base at V and 6 bases at J, with 12 bases in the middle. The CDR3 spells CASSQVDLSSEAFF. As DNA, the CDR3 is TGCGCCAGCAGCCAAGTTGATCTCAGTTCTGAAGCTTTCTTT.

This clone was seen just once. DNA for the CDR3: TGTGCCAGCAGCCAGGACAGACGCAATCAGCCCCAGCATTTT. This translates into CASSQDRRNQPQHF. The V call is TRBV28, the J call TRBJ1-5; tentatively, D is TRBD1 (6 bases). The length of the CDR3 is 14 residues. Germline V gene sequence: CDR1 MDHEN, CDR2 SYDVKM. Trimming removed 6 bases at V and 2 bases at J, with 11 bases between.

The rearrangement uses TRBV19 and TRBJ2-7; tentative D call: TRBD2 (5 bases). The CDR3 totals 13 residues. The V and J ends lost 11 bases and 0 bases respectively, with 14 bases between them. Germline V gene data show CDR1 as LNHDA and CDR2 as SQIVND (reference sequence). The chain's CDR3 is CAGTSGSSYEQYF. CDR3 nucleotides: TGTGCCGGAACATCGGGGAGCTCCTACGAGCAGTACTTC.

V gene TRBV7-2 combines with J gene TRBJ2-7; 8 positions agree with TRBD1. J lost 5 bases, V lost 0 bases, and 12 bases had no gene match. There are 17 residues in the CDR3. Germline lookup yields CDR1 SGHTA and CDR2 FQGNSA. CDR3 protein: CASSLAPRTGRYHEQYF. CDR3 DNA: TGTGCCAGCAGCTTAGCGCCTAGGACAGGGAGATACCACGAGCAGTACTTC.

This chain connects TRBV9 to TRBJ1-3, with D tentatively TRBD1 (5 bases). Trimming removed 3 bases from V and 0 bases from J, with 10 bases in between. This CDR3 spans 15 amino acids. Germline lookup yields CDR1 SGDLS and CDR2 YYNGEE. CDR3 sequence (DNA): TGTGCCAGCAGCGCACTTCAGGGCTCTGGAAACACCATATATTTT. It yields the protein CASSALQGSGNTIYF. Using reference TRBV9 and TRBJ1-3 for the parts outside the CDR3, the full variable domain is DSGVTQTPKHLITATGQRVTLRCSPRSGDLSVYWYQQSLDQGLQFLIQYYNGEERAKGNILERFSAQQFPDLHSELNLSSLELGDSALYFCASSALQGSGNTIYFGEGSWLTVV.

The chain has TRBV4-1 and TRBJ1-6, with 7 bases fitting TRBD1. The CDR3 runs 18 residues. The V gene's germline CDR1 is MGHRA and CDR2 YSYEKL. J lost 0 bases, V lost 4 bases, and 9 bases had no gene match. In nucleotides, the CDR3 is TGCGCCAGCAGCCCCCGGGACAGAGAACTCTCCTATAATTCACCCCTCCACTTT. Translating it yields CASSPRDRELSYNSPLHF.

The chain couples TRBV27 to TRBJ2-3; unclear D gene. Trimming took 6 bases from V and 0 from J, leaving 7 bases between them. CDR1 is MNHEY and CDR2 is SMNVEV in the germline V gene (reference sequence). The CDR3 runs to 13 residues. The CDR3 is CASRAASTDTQYF. Here the CDR3 DNA reads TGTGCCAGCAGGGCGGCTAGCACAGATACGCAGTATTTT.

This sequence joins TRBV6-1 and TRBJ1-1; TRBD1 matches at 10 bases. The V segment lost 4 bases and the J segment 5 bases; nucleotides outside the gene matches: 7. CDR3 length: 15 residues. Looked up from germline, CDR1 is MNHNS and CDR2 is SASEGT. This CDR3 is CASSVEGQGLTEAFF. CDR3 nucleotide sequence: TGTGCCAGCAGTGTAGAGGGACAGGGGCTGACTGAAGCTTTCTTT.

This sequence joins TRBV19 and TRBJ2-3; 8 bases agree with TRBD2. The junction had 0 bases not matched to a gene; V was cut back by 6 bases and J by 1 base. Germline V gene lookup returns CDR1 LNHDA and CDR2 SQIVND (reference sequence). This CDR3 contains 13 residues. The CDR3 DNA reads TGTGCCAGTAGAGCGGGAGGCACAGATACGCAGTATTTT. Protein product: CASRAGGTDTQYF.

V usage is TRBV5-1 and J usage is TRBJ2-1, with 7 bases fitting TRBD2. This CDR3 region has 14 residues. V lost 4 bases to trimming and J lost 6 bases; unmatched junction nucleotides: 7. CDR1 is SGHRS, CDR2 YFSETQ, per germline. The CDR3 sequence is CASSGRVTINEQFF. DNA of the CDR3: TGCGCCAGCAGCGGGAGGGTGACCATCAATGAGCAGTTCTTC.

This clone was observed a single time. The chain joins TRBV6-6 to TRBJ2-3; D possibly corresponds to TRBD2 (5 bases). The CDR3 is 13 amino acids. V dropped 5 bases and J dropped 6 bases, with 12 bases sitting between them. Looked up from germline, CDR1 is MNHNY and CDR2 is SVGAGI (reference sequence). CDR3 in DNA: TGTGCCAGCAGTACTCTTTCGGGGGATACGCAGTATTTT. Encoded protein: CASSTLSGDTQYF.

The chain recombines TRBV7-2 with TRBJ2-5; 7 bases align to TRBD2. The trim removed 1 base at V and 4 bases at J, leaving 6 bases unmatched. The CDR3 is 15 amino acids. Germline-derived CDR1 and CDR2 are SGHTA and FQGNSA. For the CDR3, the DNA is TGTGCCAGCAGCTTAGAGGGAGGGCCGGGAGAGACCCAGTACTTC. Protein: CASSLEGGPGETQYF. Using reference TRBV7-2 and TRBJ2-5 for the parts outside the CDR3, the full variable domain is GAGVSQSPSNKVTEKGKDVELRCDPISGHTALYWYRQSLGQGLEFLIYFQGNSAPDKSGLPSDRFSAERTGGSVSTLTIQRTQQEDSAVYLCASSLEGGPGETQYFGPGTRLLVL.

This chain joins TRBV5-4 and TRBJ2-7; the D gene is possibly TRBD1 (6 bases). V shed 3 bases and J shed 0 bases, with 13 bases lying between them. Germline assignment: CDR1 SGHNT and CDR2 YYREEE (reference sequence). This CDR3 is 15 amino acids long. The CDR3 is CASSWGLTSSYEQYF. CDR3 nucleotide sequence: TGTGCCAGCAGCTGGGGGCTAACCAGCTCCTACGAGCAGTACTTC. Filled out from reference TRBV5-4 and TRBJ2-7, the complete variable domain reads ETGVTQSPTHLIKTRGQQVTLRCSSQSGHNTVSWYQQALGQGPQFIFQYYREEENGRGNFPPRFSGLQFPNYSSELNVNALELDDSALYLCASSWGLTSSYEQYFGPGTRLTVT.

Only one count was recorded for this clone. J is TRBJ1-4 and V is TRBV10-2; D gene ambiguous. V was shortened by 5 bases and J by 0 bases, with 7 bases between the two germline ends. This CDR3 spans 14 amino acids. Germline values: CDR1 WSHSY, CDR2 SAAADI. As DNA, the CDR3 is TGCGCCAGCAGTTGGGCAGCAACTAATGAAAAACTGTTTTTT. Amino acids: CASSWAATNEKLFF.